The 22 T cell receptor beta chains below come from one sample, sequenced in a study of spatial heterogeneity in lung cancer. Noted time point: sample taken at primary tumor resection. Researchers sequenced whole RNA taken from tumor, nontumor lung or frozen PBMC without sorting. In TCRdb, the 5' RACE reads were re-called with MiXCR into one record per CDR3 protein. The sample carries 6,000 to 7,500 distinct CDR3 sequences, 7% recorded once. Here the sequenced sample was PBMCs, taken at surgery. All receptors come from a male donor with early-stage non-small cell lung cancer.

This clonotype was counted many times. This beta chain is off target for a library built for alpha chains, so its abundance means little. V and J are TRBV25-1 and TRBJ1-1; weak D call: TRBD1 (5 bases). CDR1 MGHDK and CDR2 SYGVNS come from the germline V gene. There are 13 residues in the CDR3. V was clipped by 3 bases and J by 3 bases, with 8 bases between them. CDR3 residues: CASSEGRDTEAFF. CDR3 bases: TGTGCCAGCAGTGAGGGGCGCGACACTGAAGCTTTCTTT.

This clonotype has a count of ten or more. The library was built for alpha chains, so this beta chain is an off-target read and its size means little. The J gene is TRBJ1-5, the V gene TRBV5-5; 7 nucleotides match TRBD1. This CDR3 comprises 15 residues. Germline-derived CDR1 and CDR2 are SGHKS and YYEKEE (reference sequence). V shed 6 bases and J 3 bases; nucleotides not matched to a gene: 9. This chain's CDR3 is CASNLGGSTNQPQHF. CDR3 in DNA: TGTGCCAGCAACCTAGGGGGCAGTACCAATCAGCCCCAGCATTTT.

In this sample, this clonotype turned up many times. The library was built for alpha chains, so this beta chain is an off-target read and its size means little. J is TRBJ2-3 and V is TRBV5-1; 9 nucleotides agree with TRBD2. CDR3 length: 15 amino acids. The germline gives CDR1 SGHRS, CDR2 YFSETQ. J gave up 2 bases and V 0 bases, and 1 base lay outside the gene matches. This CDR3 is CASSLVAGVTDTQYF. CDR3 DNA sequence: TGCGCCAGCAGCTTGGTAGCGGGAGTCACAGATACGCAGTATTTT.

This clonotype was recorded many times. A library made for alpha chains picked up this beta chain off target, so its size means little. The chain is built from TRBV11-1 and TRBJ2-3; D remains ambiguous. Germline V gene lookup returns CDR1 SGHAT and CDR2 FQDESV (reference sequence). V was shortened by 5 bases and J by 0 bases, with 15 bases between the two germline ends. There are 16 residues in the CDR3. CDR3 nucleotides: TGTGCCAGCAGCATAAGTCCCGACTTAAGCACAGATACGCAGTATTTT. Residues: CASSISPDLSTDTQYF.

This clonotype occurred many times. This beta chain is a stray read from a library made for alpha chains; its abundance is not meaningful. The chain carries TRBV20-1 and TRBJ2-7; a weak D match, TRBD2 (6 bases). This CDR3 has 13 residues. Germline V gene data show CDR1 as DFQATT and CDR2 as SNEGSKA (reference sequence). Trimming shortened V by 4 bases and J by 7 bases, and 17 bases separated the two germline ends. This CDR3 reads CSAKPGSSGEQYF. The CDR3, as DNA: TGCAGTGCTAAACCCGGGAGTTCGGGGGAGCAGTACTTC.

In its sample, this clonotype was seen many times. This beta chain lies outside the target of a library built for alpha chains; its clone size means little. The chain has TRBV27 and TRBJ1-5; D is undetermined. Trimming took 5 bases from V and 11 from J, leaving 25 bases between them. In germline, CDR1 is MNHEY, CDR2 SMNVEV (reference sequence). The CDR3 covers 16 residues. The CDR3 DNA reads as TGTGCCAGCAGTCCGCGGACTAGCGGGAACGTCAAGGCCCAGCATTTT. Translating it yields CASSPRTSGNVKAQHF.

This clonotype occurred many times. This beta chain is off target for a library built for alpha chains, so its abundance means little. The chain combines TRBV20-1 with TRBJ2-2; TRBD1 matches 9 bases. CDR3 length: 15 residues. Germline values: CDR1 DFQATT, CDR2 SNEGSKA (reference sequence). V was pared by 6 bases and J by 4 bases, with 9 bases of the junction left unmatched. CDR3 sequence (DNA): TGCAGTGCCATGACAGGGGGGAGTTCCACCGGGGAGCTGTTTTTT. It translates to CSAMTGGSSTGELFF.

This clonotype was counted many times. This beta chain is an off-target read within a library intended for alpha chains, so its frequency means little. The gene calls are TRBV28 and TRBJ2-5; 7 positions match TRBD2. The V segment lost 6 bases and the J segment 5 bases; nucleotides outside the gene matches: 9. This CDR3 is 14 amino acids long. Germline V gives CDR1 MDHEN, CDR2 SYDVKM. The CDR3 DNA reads TGTGCCAGCAGCCAAGGCGGGAGTCGCGAGACCCAGTACTTC. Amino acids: CASSQGGSRETQYF.

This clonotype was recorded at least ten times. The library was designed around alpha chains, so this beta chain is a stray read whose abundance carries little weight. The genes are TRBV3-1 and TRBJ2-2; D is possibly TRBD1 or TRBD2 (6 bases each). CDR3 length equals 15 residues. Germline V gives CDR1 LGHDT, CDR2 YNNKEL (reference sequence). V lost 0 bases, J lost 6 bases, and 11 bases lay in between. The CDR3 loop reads CASSQDGGRPGELFF. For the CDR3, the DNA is TGTGCCAGCAGCCAAGATGGGGGGCGTCCCGGGGAGCTGTTTTTT. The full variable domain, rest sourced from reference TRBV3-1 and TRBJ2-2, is DTAVSQTPKYLVTQMGNDKSIKCEQNLGHDTMYWYKQDSKKFLKIMFSYNNKELIINETVPNRFSPKSPDKAHLNLHINSLELGDSAVYFCASSQDGGRPGELFFGEGSRLTVL.

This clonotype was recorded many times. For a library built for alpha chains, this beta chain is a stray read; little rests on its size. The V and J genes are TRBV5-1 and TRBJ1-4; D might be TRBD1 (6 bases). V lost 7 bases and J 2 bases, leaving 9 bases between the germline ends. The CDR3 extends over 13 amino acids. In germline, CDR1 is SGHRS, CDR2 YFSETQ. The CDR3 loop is CASGQGTNEKLFF. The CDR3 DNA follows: TGCGCCAGCGGTCAGGGGACTAATGAAAAACTGTTTTTT.

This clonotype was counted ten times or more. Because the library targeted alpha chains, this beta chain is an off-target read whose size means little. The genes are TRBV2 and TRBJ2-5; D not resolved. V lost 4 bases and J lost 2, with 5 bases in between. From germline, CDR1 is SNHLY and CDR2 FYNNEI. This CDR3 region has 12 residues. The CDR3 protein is CASSVSQETQYF. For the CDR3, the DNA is TGTGCCAGCAGTGTCAGTCAAGAGACCCAGTACTTC.

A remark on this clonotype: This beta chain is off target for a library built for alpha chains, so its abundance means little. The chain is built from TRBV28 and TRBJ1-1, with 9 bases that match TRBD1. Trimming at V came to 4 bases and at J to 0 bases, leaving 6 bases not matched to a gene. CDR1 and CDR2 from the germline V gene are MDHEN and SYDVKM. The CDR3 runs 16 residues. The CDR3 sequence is CASSSGTGTMNTEAFF. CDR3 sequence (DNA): TGTGCCAGCAGTTCAGGGACAGGGACGATGAACACTGAAGCTTTCTTT.

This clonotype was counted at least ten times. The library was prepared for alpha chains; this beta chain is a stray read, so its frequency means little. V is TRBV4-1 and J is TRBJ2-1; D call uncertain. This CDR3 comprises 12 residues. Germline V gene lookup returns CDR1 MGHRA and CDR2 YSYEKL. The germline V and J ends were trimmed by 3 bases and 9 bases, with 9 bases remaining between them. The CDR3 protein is CASSQGFSEQFF. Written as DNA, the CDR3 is TGCGCCAGCAGCCAGGGGTTCAGTGAGCAGTTCTTC.

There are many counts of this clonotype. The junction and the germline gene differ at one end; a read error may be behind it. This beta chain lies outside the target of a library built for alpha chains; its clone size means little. CDR3 sequence reads: CASSPRSPGETQYF. For the CDR3, the DNA is TGTGCTAGCAGCCCCCGGAGTCCGGGAGAGACCCAGTACTTC. The chain recombines TRBV7-7 with TRBJ2-5; D gene uncertain. This CDR3 has 14 residues. The V gene's germline CDR1 is SSHAT and CDR2 FNYEAQ (reference sequence).

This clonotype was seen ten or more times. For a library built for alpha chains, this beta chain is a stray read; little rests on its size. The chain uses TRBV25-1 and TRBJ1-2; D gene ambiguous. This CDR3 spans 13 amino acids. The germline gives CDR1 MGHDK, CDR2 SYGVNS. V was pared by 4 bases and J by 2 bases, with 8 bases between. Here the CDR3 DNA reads TGTGCCAGCAGTGTGCAGGAGAACTATGGCTACACCTTC. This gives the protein CASSVQENYGYTF.

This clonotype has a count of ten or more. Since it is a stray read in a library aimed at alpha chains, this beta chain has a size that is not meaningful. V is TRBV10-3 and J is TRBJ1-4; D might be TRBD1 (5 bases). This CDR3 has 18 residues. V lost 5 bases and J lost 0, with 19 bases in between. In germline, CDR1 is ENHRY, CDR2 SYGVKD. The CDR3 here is CAISPGPGLGATNEKLFF. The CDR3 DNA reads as TGTGCCATCAGTCCCGGTCCGGGACTGGGCGCAACTAATGAAAAACTGTTTTTT.

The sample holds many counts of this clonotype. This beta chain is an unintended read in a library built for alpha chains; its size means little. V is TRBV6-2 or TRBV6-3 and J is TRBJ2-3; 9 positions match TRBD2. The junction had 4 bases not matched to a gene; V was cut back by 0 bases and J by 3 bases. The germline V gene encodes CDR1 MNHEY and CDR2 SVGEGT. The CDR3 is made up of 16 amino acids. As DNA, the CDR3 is TGTGCCAGCAGTTACTCGTACCTAGCGGGAACAGATACGCAGTATTTT. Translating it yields CASSYSYLAGTDTQYF.

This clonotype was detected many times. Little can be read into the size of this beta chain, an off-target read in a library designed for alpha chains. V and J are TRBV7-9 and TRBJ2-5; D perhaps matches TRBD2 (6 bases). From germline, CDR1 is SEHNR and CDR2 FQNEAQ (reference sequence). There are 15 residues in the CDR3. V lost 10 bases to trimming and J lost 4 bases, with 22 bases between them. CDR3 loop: CAIKGPGVVGETQYF. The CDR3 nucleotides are TGTGCCATAAAGGGCCCGGGAGTGGTCGGAGAGACCCAGTACTTC.

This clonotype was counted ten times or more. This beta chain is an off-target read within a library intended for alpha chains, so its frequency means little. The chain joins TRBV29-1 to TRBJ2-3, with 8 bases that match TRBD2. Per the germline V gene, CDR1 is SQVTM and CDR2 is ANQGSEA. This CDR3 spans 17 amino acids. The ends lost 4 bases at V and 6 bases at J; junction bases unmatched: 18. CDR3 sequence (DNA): TGCAGCGTTGTCTGGTCGGTAGCGGGACGGGGACTCGATACGCAGTATTTT. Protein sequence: CSVVWSVAGRGLDTQYF.

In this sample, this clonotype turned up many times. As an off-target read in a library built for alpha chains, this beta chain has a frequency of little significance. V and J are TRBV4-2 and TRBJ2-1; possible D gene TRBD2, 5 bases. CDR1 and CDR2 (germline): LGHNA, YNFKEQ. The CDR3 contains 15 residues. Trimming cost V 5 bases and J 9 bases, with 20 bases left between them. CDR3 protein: CASSDPRQTAGEQFF. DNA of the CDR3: TGTGCCAGCAGCGACCCCCGACAAACGGCGGGTGAGCAGTTCTTC.

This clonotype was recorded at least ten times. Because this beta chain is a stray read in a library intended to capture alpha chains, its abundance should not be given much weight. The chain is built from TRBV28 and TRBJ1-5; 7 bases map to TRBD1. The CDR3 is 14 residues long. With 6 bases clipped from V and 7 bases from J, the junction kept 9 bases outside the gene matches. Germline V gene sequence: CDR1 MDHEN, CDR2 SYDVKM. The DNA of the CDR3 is TGTGCCAGCAGGCTTACAGGGGAAGGACAGCCCCAGCATTTT. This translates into CASRLTGEGQPQHF.

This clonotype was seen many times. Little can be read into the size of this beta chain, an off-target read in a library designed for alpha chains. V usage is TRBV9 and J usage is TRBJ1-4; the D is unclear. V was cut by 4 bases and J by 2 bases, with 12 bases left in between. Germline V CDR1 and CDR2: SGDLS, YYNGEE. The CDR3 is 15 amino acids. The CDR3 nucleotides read TGTGCCAGCAGCCGTGGTGGCCCGACTAATGAAAAACTGTTTTTT. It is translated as CASSRGGPTNEKLFF.